What follows is one T cell receptor (beta chain) and its context. V was pared by 3 bases and J by 4 bases, with 3 bases of the junction left unmatched. Germline V gene lookup returns CDR1 KGHSH and CDR2 LQKENI. The CDR3 contains 14 residues. Sequencing used immunoSEQ multiplex PCR; TCRdb keeps in-frame clones, though not all of them. The table has around 380,000 clones, around 87% seen once. The entry originates in a study of blood T cell repertoires in COVID-19. Whole-study context: The origin of the acute and convalescent COVID-19 samples was the United States, Italy and Spain. PBMCs, B-cell-depleted T cells, or T cells provided the cDNA or gDNA that made up the material.

Participants, 18 to 89 years old, spanned 25 or so US areas. Cohorts were assigned according to the clinical history that participants reported. J is TRBJ1-2 and V is TRBV18, with 9 bases that match TRBD1. This TCR was recovered from a man between 25 and 39 years old who had recovered from COVID-19. Source material: PBMCs or T cells enriched from blood (not recorded which). Here the CDR3 DNA reads TGTGCCAGCTCACCTCGGACAGGGGCCTATGGCTACACCTTC. It encodes CASSPRTGAYGYTF.